A single TCR beta chain is shown here with its context. Per the study methods: Reference gene primer amplification gave estimated nucleated cell counts. The data were produced by immunoSEQ multiplex PCR, yet TCRdb's version contains in-frame clones alone and is incomplete. V, J and clone size derive from that table, while D and trimming were established from the DNA sequence. The table shows 75,000 to 90,000 clones, with roughly 80% occurring only once. The record originates from a study of blood T cell repertoires in COVID-19. Looking at the study overall: Samples came from the United States, Italy and Spain, spanning acute and convalescent COVID-19.

CDR3 size: 14 residues. From germline, CDR1 is LNHDA and CDR2 SQIVND (reference sequence). Trimming left V 9 bases short and J 6 bases short, with 18 bases between. This receptor was taken from a woman in her seventies with acute or convalescent COVID-19. The chain joins TRBV19 to TRBJ2-1, with D uncertain. The material sequenced was peripheral blood. The CDR3, as DNA: TGTGCCAGCGCCCCGAATAGCATCCCCAATGAGCAGTTCTTC. Its translation is CASAPNSIPNEQFF.